One and the same sample provided the 28 T cell receptor beta chains below, sequenced in a study of radiotherapy plus CTLA-4 blockade in lung cancer. Libraries were prepared by immunoSEQ multiplex PCR; TCRdb keeps only in-frame clonotypes and omits some of them. The table has roughly 100,000 clones, more than 70% seen once. This specimen consisted of peripheral blood, obtained from a patient treated with radiotherapy plus ipilimumab. These receptors were obtained from a human donor with non-small cell lung cancer that progressed on radiotherapy plus ipilimumab. Some clones in this sample may be carry-over from other donors' samples.

This chain connects TRBV5-1 to TRBJ1-1; 7 positions agree with TRBD1. The CDR3 consists of 15 residues. The V segment lost 2 bases and the J segment 2 bases; nucleotides outside the gene matches: 6. Germline V gene sequence: CDR1 SGHRS, CDR2 YFSETQ. DNA of the CDR3: TGCGCCAGCAGCTTTGAGGGGGCCTCAAACACTGAAGCTTTCTTT. Translating it yields CASSFEGASNTEAFF.

The CDR3 nucleotides are TGTGCCAGCAGTGTGACTGGGTACTATGGCTACACCTTC. Protein product: CASSVTGYYGYTF. This chain joins TRBV28 and TRBJ1-2; D not resolved. This CDR3 region has 13 residues. CDR1 and CDR2 (germline): MDHEN, SYDVKM. The V and J ends lost 5 bases and 3 bases respectively, with 10 bases between them.

This clone was observed a few times. V is TRBV20-1 and J is TRBJ2-1; D not certain. The V end lost 7 bases, the J end lost 12 bases, and 7 bases lay between the germline ends. The CDR3 runs 8 residues. Germline CDR1 reads DFQATT; CDR2 reads SNEGSKA (reference sequence). The CDR3 coding sequence is TGCAGTGTAGGCGGGCAGTTCTTC. Translated, it gives CSVGGQFF.

The chain couples TRBV7-2 to TRBJ2-7; the D is unclear. The germline CDR1 and CDR2 sequences are SGHTA and FQGNSA. This CDR3 is built from 13 residues. Trimming removed 0 bases from V and 3 bases from J, with 6 bases in between. As DNA, the CDR3 is TGTGCCAGCAGCTTAGCCCCCTACTACGAGCAGTACTTC. Encoded protein: CASSLAPYYEQYF.

The CDR3 spells CASSRWNGYTF. CDR3 coding DNA: TGTGCCAGTAGTCGTTGGAATGGCTACACCTTC. This chain links TRBV19 with TRBJ1-2; no reliable D call. This CDR3 region has 11 residues. Per the germline V gene, CDR1 is LNHDA and CDR2 is SQIVND (reference sequence). V was trimmed by 5 bases and J by 6 bases, leaving 7 bases between them.

CDR3 sequence reads: CASSVVGANTEAFF. The CDR3 nucleotides read TGTGCCAGCAGCGTAGTAGGGGCCAACACTGAAGCTTTCTTT. The rearrangement links TRBV9 to TRBJ1-1, with a possible D match to TRBD1 (5 bases). The germline V gene has CDR1 SGDLS and CDR2 YYNGEE. V was trimmed by 0 bases and J by 2 bases, leaving 8 bases between them. The CDR3 is 14 residues long.

This chain connects TRBV5-6 to TRBJ1-4; D remains ambiguous. V lost 3 bases to trimming and J lost 5 bases, with 20 bases between them. CDR3 size: 17 residues. Germline V CDR1 and CDR2: SGHDT, YYEEEE. The chain's CDR3 is CASSSWGSYGPNEKLFF. DNA of the CDR3: TGTGCCAGCAGCTCCTGGGGAAGTTACGGGCCAAATGAAAAACTGTTTTTT.

The chain combines TRBV13 with TRBJ2-7; TRBD2 matches at 7 bases. Trimming cost V 4 bases and J 6 bases; bases outside gene matches: 15. The CDR3 loop spans 16 amino acids. Germline V gene data show CDR1 as PRHDT and CDR2 as FYEKMQ (reference sequence). The CDR3 DNA reads TGTGCCAGCAGCTGGTCTAGCGGACTCGCCCGGCGCGAGCAGTACTTC. Residues: CASSWSSGLARREQYF. The full variable domain, rest sourced from reference TRBV13 and TRBJ2-7, is AAGVIQSPRHLIKEKRETATLKCYPIPRHDTVYWYQQGPGQDPQFLISFYEKMQSDKGSIPDRFSAQQFSDYHSELNMSSLELGDSALYFCASSWSSGLARREQYFGPGTRLTVT.

This clone was recorded only once. The rearrangement uses TRBV4-2 and TRBJ2-3; TRBD2 aligns across 10 bases. Germline V gene sequence: CDR1 LGHNA, CDR2 YNFKEQ. This CDR3 has 18 residues. V lost 0 bases and J lost 6; bases outside the gene matches: 12. The CDR3 loop reads CASSQDPAGGPRGDTQYF. The CDR3 DNA follows: TGTGCCAGCAGCCAAGATCCAGCGGGGGGGCCACGAGGGGATACGCAGTATTTT.

The V and J genes are TRBV6-5 and TRBJ2-7; TRBD1 matches 9 bases. The CDR3 is 13 residues long. The ends lost 9 bases at V and 7 bases at J; junction bases unmatched: 10. In germline, CDR1 is MNHEY, CDR2 SVGAGI. Here the CDR3 reads CASTGQGFGEQYF. The DNA for the CDR3 is TGTGCCAGTACGGGACAGGGCTTTGGTGAGCAGTACTTC.

The chain uses TRBV7-2 and TRBJ2-1; D possibly corresponds to TRBD2 (5 bases). The CDR3 spans 16 residues. Per germline, CDR1 SGHTA and CDR2 FQGNSA. V lost 1 base, J lost 4 bases, and 14 bases lay in between. The CDR3 DNA reads as TGTGCCAGCAGCTTAGGCGGGCAGCGGACGTACAATGAGCAGTTCTTC. Its protein product is CASSLGGQRTYNEQFF.

This chain uses TRBV6-5 with TRBJ1-2, with a weak D call TRBD1 (5 bases). Germline values: CDR1 MNHEY, CDR2 SVGAGI. The V gene lost 2 bases and the J gene lost 7 bases, with 11 bases spanning the gap. There are 13 residues in the CDR3. The CDR3 region is CASSYQGKGGYTF. In DNA form, the CDR3 reads TGTGCCAGCAGTTACCAGGGAAAGGGTGGCTACACCTTC.

This chain joins TRBV10-3 and TRBJ1-6, with a weak D call TRBD1 (5 bases). With 4 bases removed from V and 3 bases from J, the gap between germline ends came to 10 bases. The CDR3 contains 15 residues. Germline V gene sequence: CDR1 ENHRY, CDR2 SYGVKD. CDR3 bases: TGTGCCATCAGTGTCGGGCAGGGCTATAATTCACCCCTCCACTTT. It translates to CAISVGQGYNSPLHF.

The V gene is TRBV4-3, the J gene TRBJ2-2; possible D gene TRBD1, 6 bases. V was clipped by 4 bases and J by 6 bases, with 15 bases between them. Germline V gene lookup returns CDR1 LGHNA and CDR2 YSLEER. The length of the CDR3 is 15 residues. The CDR3 nucleotides are TGCGCCAGCAGCCCCACCGGGACACCGGCCGGGGAGCTGTTTTTT. It is translated as CASSPTGTPAGELFF.

The rearrangement links TRBV10-3 to TRBJ1-1, with 9 nucleotides matching TRBD1. From germline, CDR1 is ENHRY and CDR2 SYGVKD. V lost 7 bases, J lost 3 bases, and 6 bases stayed unmatched. This CDR3 has 14 residues. The CDR3 is CAIKKQGAYTEAFF. CDR3 nucleotides: TGTGCCATCAAAAAACAGGGGGCCTACACTGAAGCTTTCTTT.

The chain joins TRBV6-1 to TRBJ2-1; maybe TRBD1 (5 bases). The CDR3 has 14 residues. Germline assignment: CDR1 MNHNS and CDR2 SASEGT. The V gene lost 4 bases and the J gene lost 7 bases, with 14 bases spanning the gap. CDR3 in amino acids: CASSVDQGRNEQFF. The CDR3 DNA follows: TGTGCCAGCAGTGTCGACCAGGGTAGGAATGAGCAGTTCTTC.

This chain connects TRBV27 to TRBJ2-7, with D tentatively TRBD1 (5 bases). The CDR3 contains 13 residues. CDR1 and CDR2 (germline): MNHEY, SMNVEV (reference sequence). V lost 8 bases and J 4 bases, leaving 15 bases between the germline ends. The CDR3 DNA is TGTGCCAGCCGGTCAGGCAGGGAATACGAGCAGTACTTC. Protein product: CASRSGREYEQYF.

In nucleotides, the CDR3 is TGTGCCAGCAGTACTAGCGGGGGAACGTCGGGAGATACGCAGTATTTT. Translation gives CASSTSGGTSGDTQYF. The rearrangement joins TRBV6-4 to TRBJ2-3; 11 bases match TRBD2. Germline CDR1 reads MRHNA; CDR2 reads SNTAGT. The CDR3 totals 16 residues. J gave up 5 bases and V 5 bases, and 9 bases lay outside the gene matches.

The rearrangement joins TRBV28 to TRBJ2-7; 8 nucleotides align to TRBD1. Germline-derived CDR1 and CDR2 are MDHEN and SYDVKM. The junction had 6 bases not matched to a gene; V was cut back by 6 bases and J by 2 bases. The CDR3 covers 14 residues. The CDR3 loop is CASRGQGGTYEQYF. CDR3 DNA: TGTGCCAGCAGAGGACAGGGCGGGACCTACGAGCAGTACTTC.

This clone is a singleton in its sample. V and J are TRBV29-1 and TRBJ1-1; perhaps TRBD1 as D (5 bases). Germline V gene data show CDR1 as SQVTM and CDR2 as ANQGSEA. V was clipped by 5 bases and J by 5 bases, with 15 bases between them. CDR3 length equals 13 residues. CDR3 in amino acids: CSVLVNRGTEAFF. As DNA, the CDR3 is TGCAGCGTTCTGGTGAATAGGGGTACTGAAGCTTTCTTT.

The chain uses TRBV18 and TRBJ1-1, with a tentative D call TRBD1 (5 bases). CDR1 and CDR2 from the germline V gene are KGHSH and LQKENI. The CDR3 spans 15 residues. V lost 0 bases and J 3 bases, leaving 11 bases between the germline ends. CDR3 sequence: CASSPPSRADTEAFF. Written as DNA, the CDR3 is TGTGCCAGCTCACCACCGAGCAGGGCGGACACTGAAGCTTTCTTT.

The V call is TRBV5-6, the J call TRBJ1-1; D may be TRBD1 (5 bases). The CDR3 contains 15 residues. The V gene's germline CDR1 is SGHDT and CDR2 YYEEEE. Trimming took off 3 bases at V and 3 bases at J, with 15 bases between the two ends. CDR3 DNA sequence: TGTGCCAGCAGCTCGTGGACAAGGAGGGACACTGAAGCTTTCTTT. Amino acid sequence: CASSSWTRRDTEAFF.

The rearrangement links TRBV7-2 to TRBJ2-1; no firm D call. The CDR3 extends over 16 amino acids. Trimming pared 0 bases from V and 6 bases from J, leaving 15 bases between. Looked up from germline, CDR1 is SGHTA and CDR2 is FQGNSA. CDR3 sequence reads: CASSLAILRSRNEQFF. Here the CDR3 DNA reads TGTGCCAGCAGCTTAGCCATCCTTCGGTCGCGCAATGAGCAGTTCTTC.

The chain uses TRBV2 and TRBJ2-3, with TRBD1 matching over 8 bases. Germline V gene lookup returns CDR1 SNHLY and CDR2 FYNNEI. The CDR3 consists of 14 residues. Losses at the gene ends were 4 bases for V and 4 bases for J; bases not matched to a gene: 4. The chain's CDR3 is CASSGRTGSDTQYF. CDR3 nucleotides: TGTGCCAGCAGTGGCCGGACAGGGTCAGATACGCAGTATTTT.

The V gene is TRBV30, the J gene TRBJ2-2, with D tentatively TRBD1 (5 bases). The germline CDR1 and CDR2 sequences are GTSNPN and SVGIG (reference sequence). This CDR3 is built from 14 residues. The germline V and J ends were trimmed by 3 bases and 3 bases, with 11 bases remaining between them. The CDR3 is CAWRDVTDTGELFF. The CDR3 region has the DNA TGTGCCTGGAGGGATGTGACAGACACCGGGGAGCTGTTTTTT.

The chain combines TRBV4-1 with TRBJ1-2; D is ambiguous. The CDR3 sequence is 16 residues long. Germline V lookup: CDR1 MGHRA, CDR2 YSYEKL. The germline V and J ends were trimmed by 2 bases and 3 bases, with 16 bases remaining between them. This CDR3 is CASSQTKESHDYGYTF. In DNA form, the CDR3 reads TGCGCCAGCAGCCAAACCAAGGAAAGTCATGACTATGGCTACACCTTC.

This chain joins TRBV5-1 and TRBJ2-2; perhaps D is TRBD1 or TRBD2 (6 bases each). Per the germline V gene, CDR1 is SGHRS and CDR2 is YFSETQ. The CDR3 is made up of 17 amino acids. Trimming pared 4 bases from V and 4 bases from J, leaving 20 bases between. CDR3 bases: TGCGCCAGCAGCCCGTTGGTGGGGGGCGCAAGCACCGGGGAGCTGTTTTTT. It translates to CASSPLVGGASTGELFF.

This chain uses TRBV27 with TRBJ2-6; 10 bases fit TRBD1. Germline V gives CDR1 MNHEY, CDR2 SMNVEV (reference sequence). Trimming cost V 2 bases and J 12 bases; bases outside gene matches: 10. The CDR3 is 16 residues long. As DNA, the CDR3 is TGTGCCAGCAGTTTAGTCCCCGGGACAGGGGTACTCGTCCTGACTTTC. It is translated as CASSLVPGTGVLVLTF.